The clone carrying this TCR beta chain has a count of ten or more. Its matching antigen is unknown. Trimming removed 4 bases from V and 3 bases from J; junction bases left unmatched: 13. Germline values: CDR1 SGHRS, CDR2 YFSETQ. The CDR3 spans 16 residues. Molecular barcoded adaptors covering alpha/delta and beta/gamma chains were used on approximately 400 ng RNA. TCRdb fed the reads into MiXCR, producing one record per CDR3 protein. The repertoire includes tens of thousands of distinct CDR3 sequences, around 20% of them detected once, and roughly a sixth sits in the top ten. The data were taken from a study of read filtering for tumor transcriptome and immune sequencing. Study-level information: Whole-transcriptome libraries were prepared after DNase treatment. Study outcomes and limitations: Sorted CD138-negative bone marrow cells were not purified T cells. RNA-seq captured clonotypes less deeply and reliably than IR-seq.

The chain couples TRBV5-1 to TRBJ2-7; 7 nucleotides agree with TRBD1. The sequencing sample was made of a population of CD138-negative cells sorted from bone marrow. The clonotype comes from a donor at least 40 years old with multiple myeloma. CDR3 DNA: TGCGCCAGCAGCCTTGGCACAGGGGATATAATCTACGAGCAGTACTTC. It is translated as CASSLGTGDIIYEQYF.